Each of the 22 T cell receptor beta chains below was sequenced from the same sample in a study of cytomegalovirus exposure and HLA in healthy donors. It was with 60 Vbeta and 13 Jbeta primers that the PCR ran. The assay was immunoSEQ multiplex PCR, and TCRdb's table has in-frame clones only and misses some. Seen here are about 190,000 clones, around 84% observed once, and the top ten hold about 2.6%. Sequenced input: PBMCs. These receptors all stem from a woman aged 45-65 years in good health and CMV-seropositive.

The V and J genes are TRBV5-6 and TRBJ2-5; D is uncertain. The CDR3 runs to 14 residues. Germline lookup yields CDR1 SGHDT and CDR2 YYEEEE. V lost 0 bases and J 5 bases, leaving 11 bases between the germline ends. The CDR3: CASSLVSAGETQYF. The CDR3 DNA reads TGTGCCAGCAGCTTGGTGAGCGCTGGGGAGACCCAGTACTTC.

The chain joins TRBV7-9 to TRBJ2-2; 13 nucleotides match TRBD2. CDR1 is SEHNR and CDR2 is FQNEAQ in the germline V gene (reference sequence). V was pared by 10 bases and J by 8 bases, with 7 bases of the junction left unmatched. CDR3 length: 14 residues. The CDR3 loop reads CATGLAGDVGELFF. CDR3 nucleotide sequence: TGTGCCACCGGACTAGCGGGGGATGTAGGGGAGCTGTTTTTT.

V gene TRBV4-2 combines with J gene TRBJ2-5; 10 bases line up with TRBD2. The CDR3 runs to 17 residues. Per the germline V gene, CDR1 is LGHNA and CDR2 is YNFKEQ. J was trimmed by 0 bases and V by 1 base; bases with no gene match: 5. In DNA, the CDR3 is TGTGCCAGCAGCCAAGGGGCTAGCGGGAGCTACCAAGAGACCCAGTACTTC. Amino acid sequence: CASSQGASGSYQETQYF.

The J gene is TRBJ1-4, the V gene TRBV21-1; TRBD1 is the table's D call, not checked against the DNA. TRBV21-1 is marked as a pseudogene. The CDR3 spans 14 residues. CDR3 sequence (DNA): TGTGCCAGCACCCCGGGACAGGGGAATGAAAAACTGTTTTTT. Translating gives CASTPGQGNEKLFF.

The chain is built from TRBV23-1 and TRBJ1-4; 11 nucleotides agree with TRBD1. TRBV23-1 is an ORF, and what it does is uncertain. V trimming: 7 bases; J trimming: 8 bases; junction bases outside the gene matches: 15. CDR3 length: 17 amino acids. The CDR3 region has the DNA TGCGCCAGCATGGTGGGACAGGGGGAAAGGAAGGAGGAAAAACTGTTTTTT. This codes for CASMVGQGERKEEKLFF.

CDR3 protein: CASSPLLGGVYGYTF. CDR3 nucleotide sequence: TGTGCCAGTAGTCCCCTCTTGGGAGGGGTATATGGCTACACCTTC. V usage is TRBV19 and J usage is TRBJ1-2; possibly TRBD1 for D (5 bases). V lost 5 bases, J lost 5 bases, and 18 bases lay in between. The CDR3 has 15 amino acids. In germline, CDR1 is LNHDA, CDR2 SQIVND (reference sequence).

CDR3 region: CASSPTPQGGNYGYTF. The CDR3 nucleotides are TGTGCCAGCTCACCAACTCCACAGGGCGGTAACTATGGCTACACCTTC. The chain combines TRBV18 with TRBJ1-2; tentatively, D is TRBD1 (6 bases). Germline V gives CDR1 KGHSH, CDR2 LQKENI. Trimming pared 2 bases from V and 1 base from J, leaving 14 bases between. The CDR3 is 16 residues long.

The chain has TRBV5-4 and TRBJ2-1; D is perhaps TRBD2 (6 bases). Trimming shortened V by 0 bases and J by 11 bases, and 12 bases separated the two germline ends. CDR3 size: 13 residues. Per the germline V gene, CDR1 is SGHNT and CDR2 is YYREEE (reference sequence). Here the CDR3 reads CASSLDWGGQQFF. CDR3 DNA: TGTGCCAGCAGCTTGGATTGGGGAGGACAGCAGTTCTTC.

The chain employs TRBV15 and TRBJ2-3; D might be TRBD2 (6 bases). Germline assignment: CDR1 LNHNV and CDR2 YYDKDF (reference sequence). The CDR3 is made up of 16 amino acids. Trimming removed 1 base from V and 0 bases from J, with 11 bases in between. For the CDR3, the DNA is TGTGCCACCAGCAGAGGAGACCTAGCGAGCACAGATACGCAGTATTTT. This sequence encodes CATSRGDLASTDTQYF.

V gene TRBV19 combines with J gene TRBJ2-5, with 14 bases identical to TRBD2. CDR3 length: 16 amino acids. Germline V gives CDR1 LNHDA, CDR2 SQIVND (reference sequence). The V and J ends lost 10 bases and 5 bases, in that order; junction bases with no gene match: 12. The CDR3 spells CATGGLAGGQGETQYF. In DNA, the CDR3 is TGTGCCACCGGAGGACTAGCGGGGGGCCAGGGTGAGACCCAGTACTTC. The entire variable domain, with the rest obtained from reference TRBV19 and TRBJ2-5, is as follows: DGGITQSPKYLFRKEGQNVTLSCEQNLNHDAMYWYRQDPGQGLRLIYYSQIVNDFQKGDIAEGYSVSREKKESFPLTVTSAQKNPTAFYLCATGGLAGGQGETQYFGPGTRLLVL.

The chain joins TRBV28 to TRBJ1-6; 7 bases line up with TRBD1. In germline, CDR1 is MDHEN, CDR2 SYDVKM. V lost 6 bases and J lost 8; bases outside the gene matches: 7. The CDR3 is made up of 14 amino acids. DNA for the CDR3: TGTGCCAGCAGGGAGGGGGCCAGGTATTCACCCCTCCACTTT. This sequence encodes CASREGARYSPLHF. Supplemented by reference TRBV28 and TRBJ1-6, the full variable domain reads DVKVTQSSRYLVKRTGEKVFLECVQDMDHENMFWYRQDPGLGLRLIYFSYDVKMKEKGDIPEGYSVSREKKERFSLILESASTNQTSMYLCASREGARYSPLHFGNGTRLTVT.

The rearrangement joins TRBV5-1 to TRBJ1-3; no clear D. The V end lost 0 bases, the J end lost 0 bases, and 7 bases lay between the germline ends. This CDR3 is 15 amino acids long. Germline CDR1 is SGHRS and CDR2 is YFSETQ. For the CDR3, the DNA is TGCGCCAGCAGCTTGGATGGGAGCTCTGGAAACACCATATATTTT. It translates to CASSLDGSSGNTIYF.

The table lists this clone with a count of one. The chain has TRBV6-4 and TRBJ2-1, with D perhaps TRBD2 (7 bases). The germline V gene has CDR1 MRHNA and CDR2 SNTAGT. This CDR3 contains 13 residues. V lost 6 bases and J 4 bases, leaving 10 bases between the germline ends. The chain's CDR3 is CASRRGGYNEQFF. CDR3 nucleotides: TGTGCCAGCAGGAGGGGGGGGTACAATGAGCAGTTCTTC.

This sequence joins TRBV2 and TRBJ1-2; 9 positions agree with TRBD1. V lost 8 bases to trimming and J lost 2 bases; unmatched junction nucleotides: 6. The CDR3 extends over 14 amino acids. The germline V gene has CDR1 SNHLY and CDR2 FYNNEI. The CDR3 DNA follows: TGTGCCAGCTCAGGACAGGGGATGAACTATGGCTACACCTTC. Amino acid sequence: CASSGQGMNYGYTF.

V gene TRBV18 combines with J gene TRBJ2-2; D possibly corresponds to TRBD1 (7 bases). The V end was cut by 3 bases, the J end by 2 bases, with 13 bases between. The CDR3 has 16 residues. Germline lookup yields CDR1 KGHSH and CDR2 LQKENI. The CDR3 here is CASSPDQGGNTGELFF. The CDR3 DNA is TGTGCCAGCTCACCTGACCAGGGGGGTAACACCGGGGAGCTGTTTTTT.

The chain couples TRBV18 to TRBJ2-2, with D unresolved. CDR3 length: 13 residues. The germline V gene has CDR1 KGHSH and CDR2 LQKENI. Trimming left V 10 bases short and J 7 bases short, with 16 bases between. CDR3 nucleotides: TGTGCCAATACGGAGAAGGAAGGCGGGGAGCTGTTTTTT. It is translated as CANTEKEGGELFF.

The rearrangement links TRBV7-6 to TRBJ2-6, with D tentatively TRBD2 (5 bases). The CDR3 runs to 17 residues. V lost 0 bases, J lost 1 base, and 10 bases lay in between. From germline, CDR1 is SGHVS and CDR2 FNYEAQ. CDR3 residues: CASSLALSGSGANVLTF. In nucleotides, the CDR3 is TGTGCCAGCAGCTTAGCGCTATCGGGATCTGGGGCCAACGTCCTGACTTTC.

As concerns this clone: In the same sample, other DNA sequences code for this CDR3. V usage is TRBV6-5 and J usage is TRBJ2-7; 7 bases are shared with TRBD1. V shed 0 bases, J shed 4 bases, and the junction held 9 bases outside the gene matches. Germline CDR1 reads MNHEY; CDR2 reads SVGAGI. The CDR3 length is 16 residues. CDR3 loop: CASSYSRLQGLYEQYF. The DNA of the CDR3 is TGTGCCAGCAGTTACTCGAGGTTACAGGGGTTATACGAGCAGTACTTC.

The rearrangement uses TRBV23-1 and TRBJ2-7; maybe TRBD2 (5 bases). TRBV23-1 is an ORF; its function is uncertain. Trimming left V 2 bases short and J 2 bases short, with 31 bases between. The length of the CDR3 is 21 residues. CDR3 sequence reads: CASSQVPIERRPYYGTYEQYF. CDR3 in DNA: TGCGCCAGCAGTCAAGTACCTATAGAGCGGCGCCCATATTATGGGACCTACGAGCAGTACTTC.

In its sample, this clone was seen once. The chain couples TRBV7-9 to TRBJ2-5; 9 nucleotides align to TRBD2. Germline values: CDR1 SEHNR, CDR2 FQNEAQ (reference sequence). The CDR3 totals 15 residues. Trimming removed 5 bases from V and 5 bases from J; junction bases left unmatched: 9. Here the CDR3 reads CASSPWRGGRETQYF. In nucleotides, the CDR3 is TGTGCCAGCAGCCCCTGGCGGGGGGGCCGGGAGACCCAGTACTTC.

The chain combines TRBV6-1 with TRBJ2-3; the match to TRBD2 covers 8 bases. This CDR3 is 14 amino acids long. Germline lookup yields CDR1 MNHNS and CDR2 SASEGT. V was pared by 5 bases and J by 3 bases, with 4 bases of the junction left unmatched. The chain's CDR3 is CASSLPSGTDTQYF. CDR3 DNA sequence: TGTGCCAGCAGTCTACCTAGCGGGACAGATACGCAGTATTTT.

This sequence joins TRBV7-2 and TRBJ1-4, with TRBD1 as a possible D gene (5 bases). The V end lost 5 bases, the J end lost 0 bases, and 19 bases lay between the germline ends. Germline values: CDR1 SGHTA, CDR2 FQGNSA. The CDR3 length is 18 residues. The CDR3 loop is CASSGGTDAFATNEKLFF. CDR3 in DNA: TGTGCCAGCAGCGGGGGGACGGACGCCTTTGCAACTAATGAAAAACTGTTTTTT. The whole variable domain, filled in from reference TRBV7-2 and TRBJ1-4, reads GAGVSQSPSNKVTEKGKDVELRCDPISGHTALYWYRQSLGQGLEFLIYFQGNSAPDKSGLPSDRFSAERTGGSVSTLTIQRTQQEDSAVYLCASSGGTDAFATNEKLFFGSGTQLSVL.